This record covers a single TCR beta chain. Assay used: immunoSEQ multiplex PCR; TCRdb lists only in-frame clones, some missing. The sample has roughly 45,000 clones; roughly nine tenths are singletons. CDR3 length equals 13 residues. The V and J ends lost 3 bases and 5 bases respectively, with 10 bases between them. Germline V gene data show CDR1 as KGHSH and CDR2 as LQKENI. The sample originates from a study of T cell changes during pregnancy in multiple sclerosis. This sequence joins TRBV18 and TRBJ1-1; no definite D call. The sequencing here drew on peripheral blood, taken in the second trimester of pregnancy. The receptor was derived from a female donor in good health, enrolled as a control in a pregnancy study. The DNA of the CDR3 is TGTGCCAGCTCACCGGCAGGAGGGACTGAAGCTTTCTTT. It specifies CASSPAGGTEAFF.